A selection of T cell receptor beta chains follows, all from one sample in a study of T cells in tumors after PD-1 blockade. Sequencing used immunoSEQ multiplex PCR; TCRdb keeps in-frame clones, though not all of them. The data show under 75,000 clones, roughly 70% seen once. Specimen: PBMCs, collected after anti-PD-1 treatment. The receptors were sampled from a human donor with basal cell carcinoma. CDR3s include the opening cysteine and the closing phenylalanine or tryptophan. D genes are given only for firm matches. Not every row has a clone size; where given, it reads once, few, many or a size class.

CDR3 protein: CASSQGGNLNTIYF
CDR3 DNA: TGCGCCAGCAGCCAAGGAGGGAATTTAAACACCATATATTTT
D gene: .
clone size: once
V gene: TRBV4-1
J gene: TRBJ1-3

CDR3 protein: CASSMTWPNPSYEQYF
CDR3 DNA: TGTGCCAGTAGCATGACCTGGCCCAACCCCTCCTACGAGCAGTACTTC
D gene: .
clone size: .
V gene: TRBV19
J gene: TRBJ2-7

CDR3 protein: CSVEDPGQWELYGYTF
CDR3 DNA: TGCAGCGTTGAAGATCCGGGACAGTGGGAGCTCTATGGCTACACCTTC
D gene: TRBD1
clone size: .
V gene: TRBV29-1
J gene: TRBJ1-2

CDR3 protein: CAIVGTSRYEQYF
CDR3 DNA: TGTGCCATTGTCGGGACTAGCCGTTACGAGCAGTACTTC
D gene: TRBD2
clone size: few
V gene: TRBV2
J gene: TRBJ2-7

CDR3 protein: CASSQSDRGQNTEAFF
CDR3 DNA: TGTGCCAGCAGCCAATCGGACAGGGGGCAAAACACTGAAGCTTTCTTT
D gene: TRBD1
clone size: .
V gene: TRBV3-1/TRBV3-2
J gene: TRBJ1-1

CDR3 protein: CASSPRTATNEKLFF
CDR3 DNA: TGTGCCAGTAGTCCCAGGACAGCAACTAATGAAAAACTGTTTTTT
D gene: .
clone size: .
V gene: TRBV19
J gene: TRBJ1-4

CDR3 protein: CASRGVDRGNTEAFF
CDR3 DNA: TGTGCCAGCAGGGGGGTCGACAGGGGCAATACTGAAGCTTTCTTT
D gene: TRBD1
clone size: .
V gene: TRBV2
J gene: TRBJ1-1

CDR3 protein: CASSLRQGINYGYTF
CDR3 DNA: TGTGCCAGCAGCCTCCGGCAGGGAATCAACTATGGCTACACCTTC
D gene: .
clone size: few
V gene: TRBV7-9
J gene: TRBJ1-2

CDR3 protein: CASSLLMIQETQYF
CDR3 DNA: TGTGCCAGCAGCTTACTTATGATCCAAGAGACCCAGTACTTC
D gene: .
clone size: .
V gene: TRBV7-9
J gene: TRBJ2-5

CDR3 protein: CASSLDGPRQYF
CDR3 DNA: TGTGCCAGCAGCTTGGACGGGCCGCGGCAGTACTTC
D gene: .
clone size: .
V gene: TRBV5-5
J gene: TRBJ2-7

CDR3 protein: CASSQDSSYEQYF
CDR3 DNA: TGTGCCAGCAGCCAAGACAGCAGCTACGAGCAGTACTTC
D gene: .
clone size: .
V gene: TRBV3-1/TRBV3-2
J gene: TRBJ2-7

CDR3 protein: CASSLEGSYGYTF
CDR3 DNA: TGCGCCAGCAGCTTGGAAGGGTCCTATGGCTACACCTTC
D gene: .
clone size: few
V gene: TRBV5-1
J gene: TRBJ1-2

CDR3 protein: CASSQDRGGGSDTQYF
CDR3 DNA: TGTGCCAGCAGCCAAGATAGAGGGGGGGGCTCAGATACGCAGTATTTT
D gene: .
clone size: few
V gene: TRBV4-2
J gene: TRBJ2-3

CDR3 protein: CASSFRGGAKAFF
CDR3 DNA: TGTGCCAGCAGTTTTAGGGGGGGTGCCAAAGCTTTCTTT
D gene: .
clone size: .
V gene: TRBV12-3/TRBV12-4
J gene: TRBJ1-1

CDR3 protein: CASSFEGGGSEAFF
CDR3 DNA: TGTGCCAGCAGCTTCGAAGGCGGGGGATCTGAAGCTTTCTTT
D gene: .
clone size: .
V gene: TRBV7-2
J gene: TRBJ1-1

CDR3 protein: CASSLDLHNEQFF
CDR3 DNA: TGTGCCAGCAGTTTGGACTTACACAATGAGCAGTTCTTC
D gene: .
clone size: .
V gene: TRBV6-5
J gene: TRBJ2-1

CDR3 protein: CASSQTRQGVQPQHF
CDR3 DNA: TGCGCCAGCAGCCAAACTAGACAGGGAGTCCAGCCCCAGCATTTT
D gene: TRBD1
clone size: .
V gene: TRBV4-1
J gene: TRBJ1-5

CDR3 protein: CASSASSVPWSYTF
CDR3 DNA: TGTGCCAGCAGCGCCAGTTCAGTACCATGGAGCTACACCTTC
D gene: .
clone size: .
V gene: TRBV5-6
J gene: TRBJ1-2

CDR3 protein: CASSFDWVNQPQHF
CDR3 DNA: TGTGCCAGCAGTTTTGATTGGGTCAATCAGCCCCAGCATTTT
D gene: .
clone size: .
V gene: TRBV7-2
J gene: TRBJ1-5

CDR3 protein: CASSPNPSETGLFEQYF
CDR3 DNA: TGTGCCAGCTCACCTAACCCGTCCGAGACAGGGCTCTTTGAGCAGTACTTC
D gene: TRBD1
clone size: .
V gene: TRBV18
J gene: TRBJ2-7

CDR3 protein: CASSIPPSGGYNEQFF
CDR3 DNA: TGTGCCAGTAGTATTCCTCCTAGCGGGGGGTACAATGAGCAGTTCTTC
D gene: TRBD2
clone size: .
V gene: TRBV19
J gene: TRBJ2-1

CDR3 protein: CASSPLAGRNEQFF
CDR3 DNA: TGTGCCAGCTCACCATTGGCAGGCCGGAATGAGCAGTTCTTC
D gene: .
clone size: .
V gene: TRBV18
J gene: TRBJ2-1

CDR3 protein: CSASQGAINQPQHF
CDR3 DNA: TGCAGTGCTAGTCAGGGGGCTATTAATCAGCCCCAGCATTTT
D gene: TRBD1
clone size: .
V gene: TRBV20-1
J gene: TRBJ1-5

CDR3 protein: CASSLVGGAYEQYF
CDR3 DNA: TGTGCCAGCAGCTTGGTGGGGGGGGCCTACGAGCAGTACTTC
D gene: TRBD2
clone size: once
V gene: TRBV5-4
J gene: TRBJ2-7

CDR3 protein: CASSVGGGWTEAFF
CDR3 DNA: TGTGCCAGCAGCGTAGGAGGGGGCTGGACTGAAGCTTTCTTT
D gene: TRBD1
clone size: .
V gene: TRBV9
J gene: TRBJ1-1

CDR3 protein: CASSLQGSGAYEQYF
CDR3 DNA: TGTGCCAGCAGTTTACAAGGGTCGGGGGCTTACGAGCAGTACTTC
D gene: .
clone size: .
V gene: TRBV28
J gene: TRBJ2-7

CDR3 protein: CASSPIPSTDTQYF
CDR3 DNA: TGTGCCAGTTCACCCATTCCTAGCACAGATACGCAGTATTTT
D gene: .
clone size: once
V gene: TRBV5-4
J gene: TRBJ2-3

CDR3 protein: CASSLGFQMTGELFF
CDR3 DNA: TGTGCCAGCAGCTTAGGGTTCCAAATGACCGGGGAGCTGTTTTTT
D gene: .
clone size: once
V gene: TRBV5-6
J gene: TRBJ2-2

CDR3 protein: CATWPGGGSGTQYF
CDR3 DNA: TGTGCCACTTGGCCAGGGGGCGGTTCGGGGACCCAGTACTTC
D gene: TRBD1
clone size: .
V gene: TRBV6-5
J gene: TRBJ2-5

CDR3 protein: CASSRLRENTGELFF
CDR3 DNA: TGTGCCAGCTCTCGCCTGAGGGAAAACACCGGGGAGCTGTTTTTT
D gene: .
clone size: .
V gene: TRBV2
J gene: TRBJ2-2

CDR3 protein: CSAMDSSGTEAFF
CDR3 DNA: TGCAGCGCTATGGACAGTTCGGGCACTGAAGCTTTCTTT
D gene: .
clone size: once
V gene: TRBV29-1
J gene: TRBJ1-1

CDR3 protein: CASSQDRVYQSYNEQFF
CDR3 DNA: TGCGCCAGCAGCCAAGATCGAGTCTACCAGTCCTACAATGAGCAGTTCTTC
D gene: .
clone size: .
V gene: TRBV4-1
J gene: TRBJ2-1

CDR3 protein: CASISGGAIRQYF
CDR3 DNA: TGCGCCAGCATTAGCGGGGGGGCCATCCGTCAGTACTTC
D gene: TRBD2
clone size: .
V gene: TRBV10-2
J gene: TRBJ2-7

CDR3 protein: CASSPPSTDTQYF
CDR3 DNA: TGTGCCAGCTCACCACCCAGCACAGATACGCAGTATTTT
D gene: .
clone size: .
V gene: TRBV18
J gene: TRBJ2-3

CDR3 protein: CASSQGRGGGEQYF
CDR3 DNA: TGTGCCAGCAGCCAAGGGCGGGGGGGCGGTGAGCAGTACTTC
D gene: TRBD2
clone size: .
V gene: TRBV3-1/TRBV3-2
J gene: TRBJ2-7

CDR3 protein: CAWNKGQGDEKLFF
CDR3 DNA: TGTGCCTGGAATAAGGGACAGGGTGATGAAAAACTGTTTTTT
D gene: TRBD1
clone size: .
V gene: TRBV30
J gene: TRBJ1-4

CDR3 protein: CAWRRQGARYGYTF
CDR3 DNA: TGTGCCTGGAGGAGACAGGGGGCGCGTTATGGCTACACCTTC
D gene: TRBD1
clone size: once
V gene: TRBV30
J gene: TRBJ1-2

CDR3 protein: CASSSSGLGTEAFF
CDR3 DNA: TGCGCCAGCAGCTCTTCTGGGCTGGGAACTGAAGCTTTCTTT
D gene: .
clone size: .
V gene: TRBV5-1
J gene: TRBJ1-1

CDR3 protein: CASSMESNQPQHF
CDR3 DNA: TGTGCCAGTAGTATGGAAAGCAATCAGCCCCAGCATTTT
D gene: .
clone size: once
V gene: TRBV19
J gene: TRBJ1-5

CDR3 protein: CASSSLDSGDTIYF
CDR3 DNA: TGTGCCAGCAGCTCTCTAGACAGCGGAGACACCATATATTTT
D gene: .
clone size: .
V gene: TRBV5-6
J gene: TRBJ1-3

CDR3 protein: CASSIQGTGTFEAFF
CDR3 DNA: TGTGCCAGTAGTATACAGGGAACCGGCACCTTTGAAGCTTTCTTT
D gene: .
clone size: .
V gene: TRBV19
J gene: TRBJ1-1

CDR3 protein: CASSLDIGQETQYF
CDR3 DNA: TGCGCCAGCAGCTTGGACATCGGCCAAGAGACCCAGTACTTC
D gene: .
clone size: few
V gene: TRBV5-1
J gene: TRBJ2-5

CDR3 protein: CASSRGQNEKLFF
CDR3 DNA: TGTGCCAGCAGCCGGGGACAGAATGAAAAACTGTTTTTT
D gene: TRBD1
clone size: .
V gene: TRBV14
J gene: TRBJ1-4

CDR3 protein: CASSYLLAGGHDEQFF
CDR3 DNA: TGTGCCAGCAGCTACCTTCTAGCGGGGGGGCACGATGAGCAGTTCTTC
D gene: TRBD2
clone size: .
V gene: TRBV5-4
J gene: TRBJ2-1

CDR3 protein: CASRDSRGNSPLHF
CDR3 DNA: TGTGCCAGCCGGGACTCTCGCGGTAATTCACCCCTCCACTTT
D gene: .
clone size: .
V gene: TRBV27
J gene: TRBJ1-6

CDR3 protein: CASSHVGQGVYEQYF
CDR3 DNA: TGTGCCAGCAGCCACGTGGGACAGGGGGTTTACGAGCAGTACTTC
D gene: TRBD1
clone size: .
V gene: TRBV4-2
J gene: TRBJ2-7

CDR3 protein: CASSFGVVGDDYEAFF
CDR3 DNA: TGTGCCAGCAGTTTTGGGGTAGTAGGGGACGATTATGAAGCTTTCTTT
D gene: .
clone size: .
V gene: TRBV27
J gene: TRBJ1-1

CDR3 protein: CATSTGTNYGYTF
CDR3 DNA: TGTGCCACCAGCACAGGGACTAACTATGGCTACACCTTC
D gene: .
clone size: once
V gene: TRBV15
J gene: TRBJ1-2

CDR3 protein: CAQRSSGANVLTF
CDR3 DNA: TGTGCCCAACGGAGCTCTGGGGCCAACGTCCTGACTTTC
D gene: .
clone size: .
V gene: TRBV30
J gene: TRBJ2-6

CDR3 protein: CASSSVTIPLHYTF
CDR3 DNA: TGTGCCAGCAGCTCCGTCACTATTCCCTTACACTACACCTTC
D gene: .
clone size: few
V gene: TRBV5-6
J gene: TRBJ1-2

CDR3 protein: CASSYTQGNTIYF
CDR3 DNA: TGTGCCAGCAGTTATACCCAAGGAAACACCATATATTTT
D gene: .
clone size: few
V gene: TRBV6-6
J gene: TRBJ1-3

CDR3 protein: CASSEEGWSSYEQYF
CDR3 DNA: TGTGCCAGCAGTGAGGAGGGCTGGAGCTCCTACGAGCAGTACTTC
D gene: .
clone size: .
V gene: TRBV6-1
J gene: TRBJ2-7

CDR3 protein: CASSLTGRGEQYF
CDR3 DNA: TGTGCCAGCAGCTTAACAGGGAGAGGCGAGCAGTACTTC
D gene: .
clone size: .
V gene: TRBV5-6
J gene: TRBJ2-7

CDR3 protein: CASSDLGTGGGYTF
CDR3 DNA: TGTGCCAGCAGTGATTTAGGGACTGGGGGGGGCTACACCTTC
D gene: .
clone size: .
V gene: TRBV6-1
J gene: TRBJ1-2